This TCR beta chain was found in a study of cytomegalovirus exposure and HLA in healthy donors. Study summary: Out of around 360 genotyped donors, about 81% belonged to the Caucasian-associated ancestry cluster.

Amplification used 60 Vbeta primers and 13 Jbeta primers. Libraries were prepared by immunoSEQ multiplex PCR; TCRdb keeps only in-frame clonotypes and omits some of them. Among around 160,000 clones listed, approximately 83% were seen once. Germline V gives CDR1 MNHNY, CDR2 SVGAGI (reference sequence). V shed 7 bases and J shed 5 bases, with 24 bases lying between them. CDR3 length: 16 amino acids. The rearrangement joins TRBV6-6 to TRBJ2-7, with D maybe TRBD2 (7 bases). Material for sequencing was PBMCs. This TCR came from a woman younger than 30 in good health and CMV-seronegative. The CDR3 reads CASTGGGGGARHEQYF. The CDR3 DNA reads as TGTGCCAGCACCGGCGGGGGAGGGGGGGCCAGGCACGAGCAGTACTTC.